This TCR beta chain comes out of a study of blood T cell repertoires in COVID-19. Overall study context: PBMCs, B-cell-depleted T cells, or T cells provided the cDNA or gDNA that made up the material.

Only in-frame clones appear in the TCRdb table, and some are missing; sequencing was by immunoSEQ multiplex PCR. The top ten clones hold about 7% of a sample with 300,000 to 400,000 clones, roughly 85% of them seen once. Trimming removed 1 base from V and 0 bases from J, with 6 bases in between. The V gene's germline CDR1 is GTSNPN and CDR2 SVGIG (reference sequence). This CDR3 is built from 14 residues. Only one count was recorded for this clone. The clonotype was recovered from a human donor in a cohort sampled during active COVID-19. The sequenced sample consisted of peripheral blood. The chain has TRBV30 and TRBJ2-2, with D tentatively TRBD1 (6 bases). CDR3 sequence reads: CAWSEGANTGELFF. CDR3 in DNA: TGTGCCTGGAGTGAGGGGGCGAACACCGGGGAGCTGTTTTTT.